The 4 T cell receptor beta chains given below trace back to one sample, sequenced in a study of blood T cell repertoires in COVID-19. The method was immunoSEQ multiplex PCR; TCRdb's version includes in-frame clones alone and lacks a portion of them. The sample includes 190,000 or so clones, 75% to 90% of them seen just once. Material: peripheral blood. All receptors derive from a middle-aged man with acute or convalescent COVID-19.

This CDR3 is CASSLTGLSYNSPLHF. In nucleotides, the CDR3 is TGTGCCAGCAGTTTGACCGGACTCTCCTATAATTCACCCCTCCACTTT. The chain recombines TRBV27 with TRBJ1-6, with D unclear. The CDR3 extends over 16 amino acids. V lost 3 bases and J lost 0, with 9 bases in between. The germline V gene encodes CDR1 MNHEY and CDR2 SMNVEV (reference sequence).

The rearrangement joins TRBV20-1 to TRBJ2-3, with 9 nucleotides matching TRBD2. Germline V CDR1 and CDR2: DFQATT, SNEGSKA (reference sequence). The CDR3 consists of 15 residues. After removal of 3 bases from V and 2 bases from J, the junction contained 6 bases not matched to a gene. The CDR3 reads CSASTLAGPTDTQYF. The CDR3 region has the DNA TGCAGTGCTAGTACGCTAGCGGGGCCCACAGATACGCAGTATTTT.

The chain has TRBV10-3 and TRBJ2-1; D may be TRBD1 (5 bases). Germline V gives CDR1 ENHRY, CDR2 SYGVKD. This CDR3 spans 12 amino acids. V lost 4 bases and J lost 4, with 5 bases in between. Here the CDR3 reads CAISGQYNEQFF. DNA for the CDR3: TGTGCCATCAGTGGACAGTACAATGAGCAGTTCTTC.

This clone was picked up one time. The genes are TRBV5-1 and TRBJ1-3; D ambiguous. There are 15 residues in the CDR3. Germline assignment: CDR1 SGHRS and CDR2 YFSETQ. The ends were cut back, 0 bases at V and 2 bases at J, with 9 bases in the middle. The CDR3 region has the DNA TGCGCCAGCAGCTTGGAGCCGGGAACTGGAAACACCATATATTTT. It is translated as CASSLEPGTGNTIYF.